These T cell receptor beta chains were read from a single sample in a study of cytomegalovirus exposure and HLA in healthy donors. Profiled with immunoSEQ multiplex PCR; TCRdb holds only in-frame clones, not every one. The sample yields under 130,000 clones, roughly 80% seen once. Sequenced input: PBMCs. Every receptor here comes from a man over 45 in good health and CMV-seropositive. CDR3s include the opening cysteine and the closing phenylalanine or tryptophan. A D gene is named only where the DNA matches it firmly. A row's size may be missing; if present it is once, few, many or a size class.

.,TRBJ2-1,TRBV25-1,.,TGTGCCAGCAGTGAATATAGCGGACCTCCCAATGAGCAGTTCTTC,CASSEYSGPPNEQFF
.,TRBJ1-1,TRBV5-1,few,TGCGCCAGCAGCGTCGACAGTAACACTGAAGCTTTCTTT,CASSVDSNTEAFF
TRBD2,TRBJ2-7,TRBV9,.,TGTGCCAGCAGCTCCGGACTAGCGGTTACCTACGAGCAGTACTTC,CASSSGLAVTYEQYF
.,TRBJ1-4,TRBV28,.,TGTGCCAGCAGTTCCTACGACATTGCAACTAATGAAAAACTGTTTTTT,CASSSYDIATNEKLFF
.,TRBJ2-7,TRBV2,.,TGTGCCACCAGGAGGGAAACCTACGAGCAGTACTTC,CATRRETYEQYF
TRBD1,TRBJ2-7,TRBV6-5,.,TGTGCCAGCAGTATTACCGGGACAGGGTTCAACGAGCAGTACTTC,CASSITGTGFNEQYF
.,TRBJ2-3,TRBV9,.,TGTGCCAGCAGCCCGCAGGAGCGGAGCACAGATACGCAGTATTTT,CASSPQERSTDTQYF
TRBD1,TRBJ2-4,TRBV7-9,.,TGTGCCAGCAGCTTAATAGAACAGGGGGGAGACATTCAGTACTTC,CASSLIEQGGDIQYF
.,TRBJ2-7,TRBV5-6,.,TGTGCCAGCAGCTTGGTAACGAGCGGGCGCTCCTACGAGCAGTACTTC,CASSLVTSGRSYEQYF
TRBD1,TRBJ1-2,TRBV7-9,.,TGTGCCAGCAGCTTATTGGGACAGACCAACTATGGCTACACCTTC,CASSLLGQTNYGYTF